Shown below are 32 T cell receptor beta chains from a single sample sequenced in a study of metastatic and nonmetastatic thyroid tumors. From the PCR reads, TCRdb re-called clones with MiXCR. The sample comprises 21,000 or so clones, around 30% of which are singletons, and 4.5% to 5.5% rests with the top ten. There were no patients who had received any treatment before thyroid surgery. The specimen was tumor tissue. These receptors came from a female donor with papillary thyroid cancer or a benign thyroid nodule (not recorded which). Some clones in this sample may be carry-over from other donors' samples.

The chain uses TRBV5-1 and TRBJ2-3; 8 positions match TRBD2. Looked up from germline, CDR1 is SGHRS and CDR2 is YFSETQ. J gave up 2 bases and V 1 base, and 15 bases lay outside the gene matches. The CDR3 totals 19 residues. The CDR3 bases are TGCGCCAGCAGCTTGCTGGGTAGCGGGGCCAGTGCTATCACAGATACGCAGTATTTT. Protein sequence: CASSLLGSGASAITDTQYF.

This clone rates as medium-sized. The gene calls are TRBV7-2 and TRBJ2-7; TRBD1 is a possible D gene (5 bases). This CDR3 contains 12 residues. With 4 bases removed from V and 3 bases from J, the gap between germline ends came to 7 bases. CDR1 and CDR2 from the germline V gene are SGHTA and FQGNSA. CDR3 DNA: TGTGCCAGCAGCTCCCAGGGCTACGAGCAGTACTTC. Translating gives CASSSQGYEQYF.

This chain's CDR3 is CSATASGVGYEQYF. CDR3 bases: TGCAGTGCTACGGCTAGCGGGGTGGGCTACGAGCAGTACTTC. The J gene is TRBJ2-7, the V gene TRBV20-1; 9 bases line up with TRBD2. V was pared by 4 bases and J by 3 bases, with 7 bases of the junction left unmatched. This CDR3 is built from 14 residues. Germline CDR1 and CDR2: DFQATT and SNEGSKA (reference sequence).

This clone was detected many times. V and J are TRBV20-1 and TRBJ2-3, with D unclear. V was trimmed by 5 bases and J by 0 bases, leaving 6 bases between them. This CDR3 region has 12 residues. CDR1 and CDR2 from the germline V gene are DFQATT and SNEGSKA (reference sequence). This CDR3 reads CSAEISTDTQYF. The DNA for the CDR3 is TGCAGTGCTGAAATTAGCACAGATACGCAGTATTTT.

This clone has ten or more counts. The chain combines TRBV19 with TRBJ1-1, with 8 bases identical to TRBD1. This CDR3 contains 16 residues. The V and J ends lost 6 bases and 11 bases, in that order; junction bases with no gene match: 20. The germline V gene encodes CDR1 LNHDA and CDR2 SQIVND (reference sequence). CDR3 protein: CASRHDRGVNPVSAFF. The CDR3 nucleotides read TGTGCCAGTAGACACGACAGGGGAGTTAATCCAGTGAGTGCTTTCTTT.

Of note for this clone: Possible read error: a much larger clone is one base away. This CDR3 is missing its conserved last phenylalanine or tryptophan, likely due to a read error. Other DNA sequences in this specimen translate into the identical CDR3. The rearrangement joins TRBV6-1 to TRBJ2-7; 8 bases align to TRBD1. There are 13 residues in the CDR3. CDR1 is MNHNS and CDR2 is SASEGT in the germline V gene. The CDR3 protein is CASNGQGYYEQYL. The CDR3 nucleotides read TGCGCCAGCAATGGACAGGGATATTACGAGCAGTACCTC.

As regards this clone: The junction departs from germline at one end; a sequencing error may be responsible. The CDR3 is CSSRYSIANTGELFF. Here the CDR3 DNA reads TGTTCCAGTAGGTACAGCATCGCGAACACCGGGGAGCTTTTTTTT. The gene calls are TRBV19 and TRBJ2-2; a possible D gene is TRBD2 (5 bases). This CDR3 spans 15 amino acids. The germline V gene encodes CDR1 LNHDA and CDR2 SQIVND (reference sequence).

This clone was found a few times. Being one base from a much bigger clone, this may be a read error. The chain has TRBV5-6 and TRBJ1-1; 9 nucleotides align to TRBD1. The germline gives CDR1 SGHDT, CDR2 YYEEEE. This CDR3 is 12 amino acids long. Here the CDR3 reads CASSLRRDRESF. The CDR3 bases are TGTGCCAGCAGCTTGCGGAGGGACAGGGAGTCCTTT.

The chain has TRBV20-1 and TRBJ2-7, with 10 bases that match TRBD2. Germline V CDR1 and CDR2: DFQATT, SNEGSKA (reference sequence). The J segment lost 3 bases and the V segment lost 2 bases, leaving 1 base of the junction unmatched. This CDR3 comprises 13 residues. CDR3 sequence: CSARSSGSYEQYF. The CDR3 region has the DNA TGCAGTGCTAGATCTAGCGGGAGCTACGAGCAGTACTTC.

The V gene is TRBV9, the J gene TRBJ1-4, with a tentative D call TRBD1 (5 bases). V lost 0 bases and J lost 12, with 18 bases in between. There are 15 residues in the CDR3. The germline CDR1 and CDR2 sequences are SGDLS and YYNGEE. This CDR3 is CASSVGTLWEEELFF. DNA for the CDR3: TGTGCCAGCAGCGTAGGGACATTGTGGGAAGAAGAACTGTTTTTT.

This clone was counted at least ten times. V gene TRBV27 combines with J gene TRBJ2-5; TRBD2 matches at 14 bases. Germline V gene sequence: CDR1 MNHEY, CDR2 SMNVEV (reference sequence). V lost 6 bases and J lost 6; bases outside the gene matches: 6. The CDR3 spans 15 residues. The CDR3 nucleotides read TGTGCCAGCAGCTTGACTAGCGGGGGGGCGCAGACCCAGTACTTC. Its translation: CASSLTSGGAQTQYF.

This clone qualifies as medium-sized (0.01 to 0.1%). The chain uses TRBV20-1 and TRBJ2-7, with D tentatively TRBD1 (6 bases). The V and J ends lost 4 bases and 0 bases respectively, with 16 bases between them. The CDR3 totals 15 residues. CDR1 is DFQATT, CDR2 SNEGSKA, per germline (reference sequence). The CDR3 DNA reads as TGCAGTGCTACAGACGGAGAGACAGGCTCCTACGAGCAGTACTTC. Protein sequence: CSATDGETGSYEQYF.

The J gene is TRBJ2-4, the V gene TRBV7-2; D is undetermined. Trimming removed 5 bases from V and 4 bases from J, with 21 bases in between. CDR1 is SGHTA, CDR2 FQGNSA, per germline. This CDR3 region has 17 residues. The CDR3 sequence: CASSLSGFQHQKNIQYF. The CDR3, as DNA: TGTGCCAGCAGCCTCTCGGGCTTCCAACATCAAAAAAACATTCAGTACTTC.

The chain recombines TRBV28 with TRBJ2-7; the D gene is possibly TRBD1 (5 bases). Deletions cut 3 bases from V and 2 bases from J, with 5 bases between. CDR3 size: 12 residues. Germline-derived CDR1 and CDR2 are MDHEN and SYDVKM. The CDR3: CASSFRAYEQYF. CDR3 in DNA: TGTGCCAGCAGTTTCAGGGCCTACGAGCAGTACTTC.

This clone is deemed medium-sized (0.01 to 0.1%). CDR3 sequence: CASSPRAFSGNTIYF. CDR3 in DNA: TGTGCCAGCAGCCCCAGGGCCTTCTCTGGAAACACCATATATTTT. This sequence joins TRBV11-2 and TRBJ1-3; TRBD1 is a possible D gene (5 bases). The V gene's germline CDR1 is SGHAT and CDR2 FQNNGV. This CDR3 has 15 amino acids. The germline V and J ends were trimmed by 5 bases and 0 bases, with 11 bases remaining between them.

In the case of this clone: One base away lies a much larger clone, so this may be a sequencing read error. This sequence joins TRBV11-3 and TRBJ2-4, with 9 bases identical to TRBD1. CDR1 is SGHNT, CDR2 YENEEA, per germline. This CDR3 contains 16 residues. Trimming removed 5 bases from V and 0 bases from J; junction bases left unmatched: 5. The CDR3 spells CASSDMTGGAKNIQYF. In nucleotides, the CDR3 is TGTGCCAGCAGCGACATGACAGGGGGAGCCAAAAACATTCAGTACTTC. Full variable domain (remainder filled in from reference TRBV11-3 and TRBJ2-4): EAGVVQSPRYKIIEKKQPVAFWCNPISGHNTLYWYLQNLGQGPELLIRYENEEAVDDSQLPKDRFSAERLKGVDSTLKIQPAELGDSAVYLCASSDMTGGAKNIQYFGAGTRLSVL.

By frequency in the sample, this clone is medium-sized. The rearrangement links TRBV28 to TRBJ1-2; D possibly corresponds to TRBD1 (5 bases). The CDR3 extends over 14 amino acids. V was pared by 5 bases and J by 4 bases, with 14 bases between. CDR1 is MDHEN, CDR2 SYDVKM, per germline. Written as DNA, the CDR3 is TGTGCCAGCAGTCCAGGGTTGATCAGCTATGGCTACACCTTC. Protein product: CASSPGLISYGYTF.

This clone was detected many times. V is TRBV29-1 and J is TRBJ2-5; 13 positions agree with TRBD2. Germline V gives CDR1 SQVTM, CDR2 ANQGSEA. The length of the CDR3 is 16 residues. V lost 3 bases and J lost 5; bases outside the gene matches: 9. CDR3 amino acids: CSVELTSGGARETQYF. CDR3 in DNA: TGCAGCGTTGAGCTCACTAGCGGGGGGGCACGGGAGACCCAGTACTTC. Full variable domain (remainder filled in from reference TRBV29-1 and TRBJ2-5): SAVISQKPSRDICQRGTSLTIQCQVDSQVTMMFWYRQQPGQSLTLIATANQGSEATYESGFVIDKFPISRPNLTFSTLTVSNMSPEDSSIYLCSVELTSGGARETQYFGPGTRLLVL.

This chain links TRBV12-3 or TRBV12-4 with TRBJ1-2; 7 nucleotides align to TRBD1. The CDR3 contains 14 residues. The trim removed 6 bases at V and 3 bases at J, leaving 7 bases unmatched. CDR3 in DNA: TGTGCCAGCAGCTCCATCGACAGGGACTATGGCTACACCTTC. It yields the protein CASSSIDRDYGYTF.

The genes are TRBV5-4 and TRBJ1-2; 7 nucleotides agree with TRBD1. Trimming at V came to 2 bases and at J to 3 bases, leaving 10 bases not matched to a gene. From germline, CDR1 is SGHNT and CDR2 YYREEE (reference sequence). This CDR3 comprises 16 residues. The CDR3 is CASSFGGGGRYYGYTF. The CDR3 nucleotides are TGTGCCAGCAGCTTTGGGGGAGGGGGCAGATACTATGGCTACACCTTC.

In its sample, this clone ranks as medium-sized. The gene calls are TRBV6-2 or TRBV6-3 and TRBJ2-1, with TRBD2 identical over 9 bases. The CDR3 runs 16 residues. Germline assignment: CDR1 MNHEY and CDR2 SVGEGT. J was trimmed by 5 bases and V by 6 bases; bases with no gene match: 11. In nucleotides, the CDR3 is TGTGCCAGCAGACCTCTAGCGGGGTTAAGGAACAATGAGCAGTTCTTC. Translation: CASRPLAGLRNNEQFF.

This clone was found many times. The chain combines TRBV11-2 with TRBJ1-1, with D hard to call. V was clipped by 4 bases and J by 4 bases, with 10 bases between them. The length of the CDR3 is 13 residues. The germline V gene has CDR1 SGHAT and CDR2 FQNNGV. In nucleotides, the CDR3 is TGTGCCAGCAGCTCCGGCCCTCGCACTGAAGCTTTCTTT. Encoded protein: CASSSGPRTEAFF.

The rearrangement joins TRBV20-1 to TRBJ2-7; D may be TRBD2 (5 bases). The germline V gene has CDR1 DFQATT and CDR2 SNEGSKA (reference sequence). The CDR3 has 13 amino acids. Trimming took off 3 bases at V and 3 bases at J, with 12 bases between the two ends. CDR3 bases: TGCAGTGCTAGCCGGGAAAATGGCTACGAGCAGTACTTC. It yields the protein CSASRENGYEQYF.

In its sample, this clone was seen many times. The chain links TRBV29-1 to TRBJ1-3, with D unresolved. The CDR3 covers 12 residues. Germline V gene lookup returns CDR1 SQVTM and CDR2 ANQGSEA. Deletions cut 6 bases from V and 0 bases from J, with 6 bases between. The CDR3: CSVSRSGNTIYF. CDR3 nucleotide sequence: TGCAGCGTGAGCCGCTCTGGAAACACCATATATTTT.

The chain couples TRBV20-1 to TRBJ2-7, with D possibly being TRBD2 (6 bases). There are 15 residues in the CDR3. V lost 6 bases, J lost 3 bases, and 21 bases lay in between. CDR1 and CDR2 from the germline V gene are DFQATT and SNEGSKA (reference sequence). DNA of the CDR3: TGCAGTGCAAGTGTTCCGGGACTGAAAAACTACGAGCAGTACTTC. Protein sequence: CSASVPGLKNYEQYF.

The chain has TRBV5-1 and TRBJ1-2; the D gene is possibly TRBD1 (6 bases). Trimming removed 0 bases at V and 5 bases at J, with 11 bases between. The CDR3 contains 14 residues. The V gene's germline CDR1 is SGHRS and CDR2 YFSETQ. CDR3 region: CASSLGTAIYGYTF. In nucleotides, the CDR3 is TGCGCCAGCAGCTTGGGGACAGCGATTTATGGCTACACCTTC.

This clone was counted at least ten times. The chain combines TRBV6-2 or TRBV6-3 with TRBJ2-1; perhaps TRBD1 as D (6 bases). Germline V gene data show CDR1 as MNHEY and CDR2 as SVGEGT. The CDR3 runs 15 residues. V was shortened by 2 bases and J by 4 bases, with 12 bases between the two germline ends. CDR3 DNA sequence: TGTGCCAGCAGTTACGGGACACCAGATTACAATGAGCAGTTCTTC. Translating gives CASSYGTPDYNEQFF.

The chain recombines TRBV30 with TRBJ1-5; no firm D call. This CDR3 spans 13 amino acids. CDR1 and CDR2 (germline): GTSNPN, SVGIG (reference sequence). V dropped 2 bases and J dropped 7 bases, with 12 bases sitting between them. The CDR3 nucleotides read TGTGCCTGGAGTACGGCAGTCAGGCAGCCCCAGCATTTT. Amino acid sequence: CAWSTAVRQPQHF. The complete variable domain, with remaining parts taken from reference TRBV30 and TRBJ1-5, reads SQTIHQWPATLVQPVGSPLSLECTVEGTSNPNLYWYRQAAGRGLQLLFYSVGIGQISSEVPQNLSASRPQDRQFILSSKKLLLSDSGFYLCAWSTAVRQPQHFGDGTRLSIL.

This clone has at least ten counts. The chain joins TRBV27 to TRBJ2-2; the D is unclear. V was cut by 5 bases and J by 4 bases, with 8 bases left in between. The CDR3 spans 13 residues. In germline, CDR1 is MNHEY, CDR2 SMNVEV (reference sequence). CDR3 in DNA: TGTGCCAGCAGTCCCTCGCGCACCGGGGAGCTGTTTTTT. Protein product: CASSPSRTGELFF.

This clone was observed many times. V and J are TRBV5-6 and TRBJ2-7; 9 bases match TRBD1. Trimming took 4 bases from V and 4 from J; bases not matched to a gene: 15. The CDR3 loop spans 17 amino acids. Looked up from germline, CDR1 is SGHDT and CDR2 is YYEEEE. In DNA form, the CDR3 reads TGTGCCAGCAGCCCCCTGAAACCGGGACAGGGTGGGTACGAGCAGTACTTC. Protein: CASSPLKPGQGGYEQYF.

The chain has TRBV20-1 and TRBJ1-2; possible D gene TRBD1, 5 bases. The V gene lost 4 bases and the J gene lost 1 base, with 19 bases spanning the gap. The CDR3 runs to 16 residues. In germline, CDR1 is DFQATT, CDR2 SNEGSKA (reference sequence). CDR3 DNA: TGCAGTGCTAACATCCAGAACCCAGGGTATAACTATGGCTACACCTTC. Residues: CSANIQNPGYNYGYTF.

This clone was observed many times. The same CDR3 can be traced to other DNA sequences in this sample. The CDR3 spells CASSEARRGAGGNEQYF. CDR3 DNA sequence: TGTGCCAGCAGTGAAGCGCGTCGCGGGGCTGGTGGGAACGAGCAGTACTTC. The chain links TRBV2 to TRBJ2-7, with D tentatively TRBD2 (6 bases). CDR1 is SNHLY, CDR2 FYNNEI, per germline. This CDR3 is built from 17 residues. The ends were cut back, 0 bases at V and 5 bases at J, with 20 bases in the middle.